Presented here are 20 T cell receptor beta chains from one specimen sequenced in a study of Graves' ophthalmopathy and Graves' hyperthyroidism. The authors amplified TCR beta CDR3 regions, and they did so from RNA transcripts for repertoire sequencing. Amplification began with first-round RT-PCR using HTBI primers, then second-round multiplex PCR was performed. TCRdb used MiXCR to reprocess the multiplex PCR reads, holding one entry per CDR3 protein. The table includes 600,000 to 650,000 distinct CDR3 sequences, approximately 22% detected once. The specimen was peripheral blood. The receptors come from a woman under 30 with stable Graves' hyperthyroidism. Some clones in this sample may be carry-over from other donors' samples.

This clonotype has only one observation. CDR3 region: CSVEGLPDSNYGYTF. The CDR3 coding sequence is TGCAGCGTTGAAGGCCTGCCCGATTCTAACTATGGCTACACCTTC. The V gene is TRBV29-1, the J gene TRBJ1-2; D unclear. This CDR3 is 15 amino acids long. CDR1 is SQVTM, CDR2 ANQGSEA, per germline. Deletions cut 1 base from V and 0 bases from J, with 12 bases between.

This clonotype was recorded many times. This rearrangement joins TRBV6-2 or TRBV6-3 to TRBJ2-2, with 8 nucleotides matching TRBD2. V trimming: 6 bases; J trimming: 6 bases; junction bases outside the gene matches: 6. Germline V gene sequence: CDR1 MNHEY, CDR2 SVGEGT. This CDR3 is built from 14 residues. The CDR3, as DNA: TGTGCCAGCAGCATTAGCGGGATGGCCGGGGAGCTGTTTTTT. Encoded protein: CASSISGMAGELFF.

This clonotype was seen at least ten times. The chain carries TRBV6-2 or TRBV6-3 and TRBJ1-2; the D gene is possibly TRBD1 (5 bases). With 6 bases removed from V and 2 bases from J, the gap between germline ends came to 13 bases. This CDR3 spans 14 amino acids. Germline CDR1 is MNHEY and CDR2 is SVGEGT. The CDR3, as DNA: TGTGCCAGCAGCCTACAGTGGGGGAACTATGGCTACACCTTC. Residues: CASSLQWGNYGYTF.

This clonotype occurred many times. V and J are TRBV12-3 or TRBV12-4 and TRBJ2-5; 8 nucleotides agree with TRBD2. V was pared by 6 bases and J by 5 bases, with 11 bases of the junction left unmatched. This CDR3 spans 15 amino acids. In DNA form, the CDR3 reads TGTGCCAGCAGGTCCGGGACTAGAGGGACGGAGACCCAGTACTTC. Translating gives CASRSGTRGTETQYF.

Notes on this clonotype: One junction end does not reproduce the germline sequence, and a read error may be involved. The chain is built from TRBV12-3 or TRBV12-4 and TRBJ2-7; tentatively, D is TRBD1 (5 bases). This CDR3 contains 12 residues. Written as DNA, the CDR3 is TGTGCTAGCAGTTCAGGGATGCACGAGCAGTACTTC. Translated, it gives CASSSGMHEQYF.

By share, this clonotype ranks as medium-sized (0.01 to 0.1%). The V and J genes are TRBV28 and TRBJ1-1; D uncertain. Germline assignment: CDR1 MDHEN and CDR2 SYDVKM. CDR3 length equals 16 residues. Trimming left V 4 bases short and J 1 base short, with 16 bases between. The CDR3 DNA sequence: TGTGCCAGCAGTTACTCCTACATGGAGGGGAACACTGAAGCTTTCTTT. Translation: CASSYSYMEGNTEAFF.

Notes on this clonotype: A much larger clone is a single base away; this may be a read error. The V call is TRBV12-3 or TRBV12-4, the J call TRBJ1-1, with D perhaps TRBD1 (6 bases). This CDR3 has 16 amino acids. CDR3 sequence: CASSLSVRGADTKAFF. CDR3 bases: TGTGCCAGCAGTTTAAGTGTCAGGGGTGCGGACACTAAAGCTTTCTTT.

The table lists this clonotype with many counts. The chain has TRBV20-1 and TRBJ2-7; 12 nucleotides align to TRBD2. The CDR3 consists of 15 residues. Trimming cost V 1 base and J 5 bases; bases outside gene matches: 6. Germline CDR1 reads DFQATT; CDR2 reads SNEGSKA (reference sequence). CDR3 coding DNA: TGCAGTGCTAGAGGGGCTAGCGGGAGGGCGGACGAGCAGTACTTC. Translating gives CSARGASGRADEQYF.

This clonotype was recorded at least ten times. V is TRBV6-5 and J is TRBJ1-5; 8 bases align to TRBD1. The length of the CDR3 is 13 residues. Losses at the gene ends were 4 bases for V and 7 bases for J; bases not matched to a gene: 3. CDR1 is MNHEY and CDR2 is SVGAGI in the germline V gene. CDR3 in DNA: TGTGCCAGCAGTTCCACAGGGGGGCAGCCCCAGCATTTT. It is translated as CASSSTGGQPQHF.

This clonotype came up many times. V is TRBV28 and J is TRBJ2-5; 8 positions agree with TRBD1. V lost 5 bases and J lost 5; bases outside the gene matches: 10. This CDR3 is built from 15 residues. Per germline, CDR1 MDHEN and CDR2 SYDVKM. CDR3 region: CASSPTRQGRETQYF. CDR3 bases: TGTGCCAGCAGTCCAACCCGACAGGGGAGGGAGACCCAGTACTTC.

This clonotype was recorded many times. This chain uses TRBV7-3 with TRBJ2-5; D not certain. Between the trimmed V and J ends, which lost 1 base and 1 base, there was a span of 4 bases. Germline V lookup: CDR1 SGHTA, CDR2 FQGTGA. The CDR3 runs 13 residues. The CDR3 nucleotides read TGTGCCAGCAGCTTAAGCAGCCAAGAGACCCAGTACTTC. Its translation: CASSLSSQETQYF.

This clonotype appeared many times. The chain has TRBV20-1 and TRBJ1-1; D not certain. Germline values: CDR1 DFQATT, CDR2 SNEGSKA (reference sequence). V lost 2 bases and J 9 bases, leaving 16 bases between the germline ends. The CDR3 is 13 residues long. Here the CDR3 reads CSARLAPVLQAFF. The CDR3 nucleotides read TGCAGTGCTAGACTGGCACCTGTACTCCAAGCTTTCTTT.

This clonotype has ten or more counts. The V and J genes are TRBV2 and TRBJ1-6; no clear D gene. This CDR3 has 14 residues. Trimming removed 6 bases from V and 8 bases from J, with 14 bases in between. Germline V gene data show CDR1 as SNHLY and CDR2 as FYNNEI. CDR3 residues: CASRQRMVDSPLHF. The DNA for the CDR3 is TGTGCCAGCAGGCAACGGATGGTGGATTCACCCCTCCACTTT.

The chain joins TRBV11-2 to TRBJ2-4; D possibly corresponds to TRBD1 (6 bases). From germline, CDR1 is SGHAT and CDR2 FQNNGV. V shed 1 base and J shed 4 bases, with 17 bases lying between them. The CDR3 contains 17 residues. CDR3 nucleotide sequence: TGTGCCAGCAGCTTAGGTCGACGGACAAGGGGGAAAAACATTCAGTACTTC. This gives the protein CASSLGRRTRGKNIQYF.

This clonotype was observed at least ten times. The chain couples TRBV12-3 or TRBV12-4 to TRBJ2-2; 8 bases are shared with TRBD1. Trimming took 7 bases from V and 7 from J; bases not matched to a gene: 5. CDR3 length: 13 amino acids. This chain's CDR3 is CASIGQGGGELFF. The CDR3 nucleotides are TGTGCCAGCATCGGACAGGGCGGCGGGGAGCTGTTTTTT.

J is TRBJ1-3 and V is TRBV10-3, with 7 bases fitting TRBD1. The length of the CDR3 is 16 residues. Germline lookup yields CDR1 ENHRY and CDR2 SYGVKD. The V and J ends lost 3 bases and 2 bases, in that order; junction bases with no gene match: 7. DNA for the CDR3: TGTGCCATCAGTGACCTAGCAGGGGGAACTGGAAACACCATATATTTT. Protein sequence: CAISDLAGGTGNTIYF.

The V gene is TRBV11-1, the J gene TRBJ1-1; TRBD1 might be the D (5 bases). This CDR3 has 14 residues. The V gene's germline CDR1 is SGHAT and CDR2 FQDESV (reference sequence). Between the trimmed V and J ends, which lost 1 base and 5 bases, there was a span of 11 bases. CDR3 region: CASSLGDERTEAFF. DNA for the CDR3: TGTGCCAGCAGCTTAGGGGACGAAAGGACTGAAGCTTTCTTT.

The chain is built from TRBV28 and TRBJ1-6, with 9 bases aligning to TRBD1. The junction had 5 bases not matched to a gene; V was cut back by 6 bases and J by 8 bases. CDR3 size: 14 residues. Germline CDR1 MDHEN, CDR2 SYDVKM. The CDR3 DNA is TGTGCCAGCAGCTACGACAGGGGGGATTCACCCCTCCACTTT. Its translation is CASSYDRGDSPLHF.

This clonotype has ten or more counts. The V call is TRBV27, the J call TRBJ2-7, with D possibly being TRBD1 or TRBD2 (6 bases each). Germline values: CDR1 MNHEY, CDR2 SMNVEV (reference sequence). Trimming stripped 3 bases from V and 4 bases from J, with 13 bases between. CDR3 length: 14 amino acids. The DNA of the CDR3 is TGTGCCAGCAGTTTCACAGGGAGGCGGTACGAGCAGTACTTC. Translated: CASSFTGRRYEQYF.

Points on this clonotype: This clone may be a read error of a much larger clone one base away. This rearrangement joins TRBV15 to TRBJ2-2; D is ambiguous. CDR1 is LNHNV and CDR2 is YYDKDF in the germline V gene (reference sequence). The length of the CDR3 is 14 residues. Trimming pared 4 bases from V and 4 bases from J, leaving 10 bases between. Here the CDR3 reads CATSKDLFTGELFF. The CDR3 DNA sequence: TGTGCCACCAGCAAGGACCTTTTCACCGGGGAGCTGTTTTTT.